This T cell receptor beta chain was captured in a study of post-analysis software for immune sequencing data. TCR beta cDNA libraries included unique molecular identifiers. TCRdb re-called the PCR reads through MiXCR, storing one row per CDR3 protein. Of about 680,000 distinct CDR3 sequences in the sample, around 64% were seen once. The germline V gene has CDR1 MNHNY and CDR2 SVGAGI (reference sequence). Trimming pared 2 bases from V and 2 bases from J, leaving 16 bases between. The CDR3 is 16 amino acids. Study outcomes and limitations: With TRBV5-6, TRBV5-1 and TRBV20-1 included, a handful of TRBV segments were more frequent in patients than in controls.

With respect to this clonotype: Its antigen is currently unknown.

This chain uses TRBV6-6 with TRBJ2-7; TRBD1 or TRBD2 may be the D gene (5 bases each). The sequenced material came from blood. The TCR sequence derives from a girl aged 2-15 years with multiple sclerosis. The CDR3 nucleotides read TGTGCCAGCAGTTACCGGGGCAGGGCTAATGCCTACGAGCAGTACTTC. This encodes CASSYRGRANAYEQYF.